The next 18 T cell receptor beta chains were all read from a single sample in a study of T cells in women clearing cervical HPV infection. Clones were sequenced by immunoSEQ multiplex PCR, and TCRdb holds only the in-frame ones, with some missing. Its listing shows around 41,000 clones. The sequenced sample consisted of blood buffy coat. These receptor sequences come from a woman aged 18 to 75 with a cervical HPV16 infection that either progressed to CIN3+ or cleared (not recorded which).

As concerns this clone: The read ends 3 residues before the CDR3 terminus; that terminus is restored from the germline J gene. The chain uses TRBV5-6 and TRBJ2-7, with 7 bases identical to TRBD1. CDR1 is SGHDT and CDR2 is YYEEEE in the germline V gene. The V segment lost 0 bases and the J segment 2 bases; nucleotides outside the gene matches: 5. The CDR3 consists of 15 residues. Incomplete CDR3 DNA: TGTGCCAGCAGCTTGGCGGGGACAGTCACCTACGAG. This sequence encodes CASSLAGTVTYE. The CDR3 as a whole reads CASSLAGTVTYEQYF.

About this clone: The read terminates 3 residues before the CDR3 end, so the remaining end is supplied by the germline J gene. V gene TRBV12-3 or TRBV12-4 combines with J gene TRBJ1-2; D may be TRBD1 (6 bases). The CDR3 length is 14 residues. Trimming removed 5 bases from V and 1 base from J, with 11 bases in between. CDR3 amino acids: CASSRGGGNYGYTF. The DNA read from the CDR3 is TGTGCCAGCAGTAGAGGAGGGGGTAACTATGGC.

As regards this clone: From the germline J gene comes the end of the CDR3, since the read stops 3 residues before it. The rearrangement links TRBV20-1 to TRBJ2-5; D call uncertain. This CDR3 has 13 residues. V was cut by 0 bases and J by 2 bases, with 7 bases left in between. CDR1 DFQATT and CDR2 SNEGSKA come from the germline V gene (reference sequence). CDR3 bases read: TGCAGTGCTAGAGATCCACAGCAAGAGACC. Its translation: CSARDPQQET. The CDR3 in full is CSARDPQQETQYF.

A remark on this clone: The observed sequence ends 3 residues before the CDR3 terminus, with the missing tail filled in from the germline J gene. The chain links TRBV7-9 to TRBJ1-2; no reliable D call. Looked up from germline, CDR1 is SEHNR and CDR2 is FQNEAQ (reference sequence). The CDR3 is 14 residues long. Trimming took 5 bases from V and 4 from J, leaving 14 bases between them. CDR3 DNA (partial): TGTGCCAGCAGCACCCGACGGGGAATCTATGGC. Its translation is CASSTRRGIYG. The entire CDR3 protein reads CASSTRRGIYGYTF.

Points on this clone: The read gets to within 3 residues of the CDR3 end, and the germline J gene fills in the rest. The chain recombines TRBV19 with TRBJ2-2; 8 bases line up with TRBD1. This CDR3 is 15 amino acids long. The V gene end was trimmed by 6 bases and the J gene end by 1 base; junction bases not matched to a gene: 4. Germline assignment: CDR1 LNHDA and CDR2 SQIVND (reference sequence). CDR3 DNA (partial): TGTGCCAGTAGGTTGGACAGGGTGAACACCGGGGAG. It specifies CASRLDRVNTGE. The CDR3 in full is CASRLDRVNTGELFF. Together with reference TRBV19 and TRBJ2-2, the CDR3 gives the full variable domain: DGGITQSPKYLFRKEGQNVTLSCEQNLNHDAMYWYRQDPGQGLRLIYYSQIVNDFQKGDIAEGYSVSREKKESFPLTVTSAQKNPTAFYLCASRLDRVNTGELFFGEGSRLTVL.

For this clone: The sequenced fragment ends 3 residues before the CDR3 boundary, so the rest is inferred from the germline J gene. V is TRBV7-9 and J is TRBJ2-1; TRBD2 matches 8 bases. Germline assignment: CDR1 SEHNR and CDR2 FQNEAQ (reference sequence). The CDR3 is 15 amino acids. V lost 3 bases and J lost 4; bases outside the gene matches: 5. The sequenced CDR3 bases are TGTGCCAGCAGCTTTCGGGGGGGTCCTTACAATGAG. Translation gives CASSFRGGPYNE. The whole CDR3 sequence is CASSFRGGPYNEQFF.

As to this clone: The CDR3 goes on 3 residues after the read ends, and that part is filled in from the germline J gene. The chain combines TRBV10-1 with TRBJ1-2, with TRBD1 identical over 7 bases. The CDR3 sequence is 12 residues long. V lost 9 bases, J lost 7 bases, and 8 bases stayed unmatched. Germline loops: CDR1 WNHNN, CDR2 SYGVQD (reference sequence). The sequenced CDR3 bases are TGCGCCAGTCCGGAGGGGGCGCTTGGC. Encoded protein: CASPEGALG. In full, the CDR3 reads CASPEGALGYTF.

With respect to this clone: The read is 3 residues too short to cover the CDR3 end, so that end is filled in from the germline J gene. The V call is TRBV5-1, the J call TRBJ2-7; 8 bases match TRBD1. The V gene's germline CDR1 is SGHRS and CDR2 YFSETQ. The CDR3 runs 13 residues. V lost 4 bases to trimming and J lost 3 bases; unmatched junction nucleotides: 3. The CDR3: CASSRGQGYEQYF. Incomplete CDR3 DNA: TGCGCCAGCAGCCGCGGACAGGGCTACGAG.

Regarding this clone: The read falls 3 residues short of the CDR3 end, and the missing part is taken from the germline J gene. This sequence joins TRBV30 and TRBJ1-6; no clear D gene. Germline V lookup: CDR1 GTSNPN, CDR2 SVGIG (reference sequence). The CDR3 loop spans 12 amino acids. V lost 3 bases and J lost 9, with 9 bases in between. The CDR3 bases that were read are TGTGCCTGGAGCCTCACTAGTTCACCC. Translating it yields CAWSLTSSP. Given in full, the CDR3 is CAWSLTSSPLHF.

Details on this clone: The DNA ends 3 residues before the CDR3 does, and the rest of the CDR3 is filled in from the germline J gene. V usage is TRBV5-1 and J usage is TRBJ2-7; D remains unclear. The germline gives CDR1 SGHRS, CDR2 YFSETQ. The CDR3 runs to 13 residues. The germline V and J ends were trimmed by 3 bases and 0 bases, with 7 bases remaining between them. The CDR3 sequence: CASSSTHSYEQYF. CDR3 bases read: TGCGCCAGCAGCTCTACCCACTCCTACGAG.

The CDR3 reads CASSISQESYSNQPQHF. The part of the CDR3 DNA that was read is TGTGCCAGTAGTATCTCACAGGAATCTTATAGCAATCAGCCC. The V call is TRBV19, the J call TRBJ1-5; a possible D gene is TRBD1 (5 bases). The read stops 3 residues short of the end of the CDR3; the missing end is completed from the germline J gene. The germline V and J ends were trimmed by 3 bases and 0 bases, with 15 bases remaining between them. Germline V gene sequence: CDR1 LNHDA, CDR2 SQIVND (reference sequence). This CDR3 contains 17 residues. Combining the CDR3 with reference TRBV19 and TRBJ1-5 gives the whole variable domain DGGITQSPKYLFRKEGQNVTLSCEQNLNHDAMYWYRQDPGQGLRLIYYSQIVNDFQKGDIAEGYSVSREKKESFPLTVTSAQKNPTAFYLCASSISQESYSNQPQHFGDGTRLSIL.

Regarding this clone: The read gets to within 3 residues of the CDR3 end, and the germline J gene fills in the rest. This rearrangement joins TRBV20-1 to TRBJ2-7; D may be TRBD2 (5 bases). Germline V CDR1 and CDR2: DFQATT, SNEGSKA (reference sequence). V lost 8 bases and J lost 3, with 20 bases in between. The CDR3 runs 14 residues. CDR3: CSFSRSGRGYEQYF. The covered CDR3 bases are TGCAGTTTTTCCCGATCGGGGAGAGGCTACGAG.

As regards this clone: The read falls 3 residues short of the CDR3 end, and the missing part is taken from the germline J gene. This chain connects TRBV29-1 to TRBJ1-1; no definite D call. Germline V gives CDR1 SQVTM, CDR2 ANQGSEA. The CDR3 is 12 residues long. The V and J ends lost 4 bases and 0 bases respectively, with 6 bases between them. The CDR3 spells CSVVNVNTEAFF. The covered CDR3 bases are TGCAGCGTTGTAAATGTGAACACTGAA.

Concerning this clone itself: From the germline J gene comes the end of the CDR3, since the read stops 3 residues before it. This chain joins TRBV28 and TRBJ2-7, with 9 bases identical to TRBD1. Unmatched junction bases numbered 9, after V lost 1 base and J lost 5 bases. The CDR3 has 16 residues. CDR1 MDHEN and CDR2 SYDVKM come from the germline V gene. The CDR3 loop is CASSLFRQGGRNEQYF. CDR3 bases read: TGTGCCAGCAGTTTATTCCGACAGGGGGGAAGGAACGAG.

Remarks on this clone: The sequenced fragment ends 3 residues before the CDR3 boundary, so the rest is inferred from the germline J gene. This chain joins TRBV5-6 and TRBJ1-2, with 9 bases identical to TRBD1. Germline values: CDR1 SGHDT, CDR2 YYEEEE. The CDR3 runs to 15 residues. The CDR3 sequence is CASSAAPGQGAGYTF. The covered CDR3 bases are TGTGCCAGCAGCGCCGCTCCGGGACAGGGAGCCGGC.

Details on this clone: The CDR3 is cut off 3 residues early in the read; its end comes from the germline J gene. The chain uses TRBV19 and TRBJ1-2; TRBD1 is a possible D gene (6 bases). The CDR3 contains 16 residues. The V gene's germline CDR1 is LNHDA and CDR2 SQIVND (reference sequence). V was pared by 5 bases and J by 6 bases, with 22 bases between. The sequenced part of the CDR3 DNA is TGTGCCAGTAGTCCGAACCGGGACACCCAGTGGAATGGC. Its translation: CASSPNRDTQWNG. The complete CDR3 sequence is CASSPNRDTQWNGYTF.

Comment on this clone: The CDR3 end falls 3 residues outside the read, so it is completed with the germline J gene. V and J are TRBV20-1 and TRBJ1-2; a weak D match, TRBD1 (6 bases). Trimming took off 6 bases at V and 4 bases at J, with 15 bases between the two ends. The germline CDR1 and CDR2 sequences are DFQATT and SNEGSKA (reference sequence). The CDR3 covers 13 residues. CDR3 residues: CSAPDSYTYGYTF. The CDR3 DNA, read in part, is TGCAGTGCCCCGGACAGCTACACCTATGGC.

The part of the CDR3 DNA that was read is TGTGCCAGCAGCCAAGATCGGGGGAGGGTAGAAAAA. Residues: CASSQDRGRVEK. From start to end, the CDR3 is CASSQDRGRVEKLFF. The genes are TRBV4-2 and TRBJ1-4; tentative D call: TRBD1 (5 bases). The missing CDR3 end, 3 residues past where the read stops, is filled in from the germline J gene. CDR3 length: 15 amino acids. V lost 0 bases and J 8 bases, leaving 13 bases between the germline ends. In germline, CDR1 is LGHNA, CDR2 YNFKEQ.